This entry is about one TCR beta chain. Clones were read by immunoSEQ multiplex PCR, and TCRdb kept only the in-frame ones, dropping some. Of more than 70,000 clones listed, roughly 80% are singletons. The sample belongs to a study of blood T cell repertoires in COVID-19. In the study overall: Samples taken during acute and convalescent COVID-19 were collected in the United States, Italy and Spain. Nucleic acid was either cDNA or gDNA, and it came from T cells, B-cell-depleted T cells, or PBMCs.

CDR1 is MNHEY and CDR2 is SMNVEV in the germline V gene (reference sequence). Unmatched junction bases numbered 11, after V lost 4 bases and J lost 7 bases. The CDR3 is 16 residues long. Sequenced sample: peripheral blood. The chain links TRBV27 to TRBJ2-1; TRBD1 agrees at 9 bases. The sequence was obtained from a woman in her 70s with acute or convalescent COVID-19. The CDR3 nucleotides read TGTGCCAGCAGTTCAACCGCCGGGACAGGGTTGAATGAGCAGTTCTTC. This codes for CASSSTAGTGLNEQFF.